This T cell receptor (beta chain) was profiled in a study of blood T cell repertoires in COVID-19. Turning to the study itself: The cDNA or gDNA used as material had been derived from T cells, B-cell-depleted T cells, or PBMCs.

The CDR3 contains 15 residues. The germline V gene encodes CDR1 LGHDT and CDR2 YNNKEL (reference sequence). With 2 bases clipped from V and 0 bases from J, the junction kept 3 bases outside the gene matches. The assay was immunoSEQ multiplex PCR, and TCRdb's table has in-frame clones only and misses some. The sample has fewer than 500,000 clones; about 80% are singletons. This TCR was sampled from a human donor with acute or convalescent COVID-19. The donor label of this sample is uncertain. This sequence joins TRBV3-1 (or the pseudogene TRBV3-2) and TRBJ2-5; 7 bases agree with TRBD2. The specimen sequenced was peripheral blood. As DNA, the CDR3 is TGTGCCAGCAGCCAACCCGGGACTAACCAAGAGACCCAGTACTTC. Its translation: CASSQPGTNQETQYF.